This T cell receptor beta chain was sequenced for a study of shared clonotypes between healthy human individuals. Study-wide results and limits: Relative to memory subsets, naive subsets generally showed larger estimated richness. Across a handful of donors, naive CD4 shared around 5.3%, naive CD8 over 3%, memory CD4 over 2%, memory CD8 0.4%.

With respect to this clone: Its target is not known.

V dropped 4 bases and J dropped 3 bases, with 14 bases sitting between them. This CDR3 is 15 amino acids long. Per the germline V gene, CDR1 is LNHDA and CDR2 is SQIVND (reference sequence). Generated by immunoSEQ multiplex PCR, the TCRdb table keeps only in-frame clones and is missing some. The table lists 190,000 or so clones, approximately 95% of them singletons. The receptor's source is a woman aged 25 to 39 in good health. The chain is built from TRBV19 and TRBJ2-3; TRBD1 is a possible D gene (5 bases). The specimen was naive CD4+ T cells sorted from blood. Subset given: CD45RA+ positively selected. CDR3 residues: CASSNRGQGTDTQYF. Here the CDR3 DNA reads TGTGCCAGTAGTAATCGTGGGCAGGGTACAGATACGCAGTATTTT.